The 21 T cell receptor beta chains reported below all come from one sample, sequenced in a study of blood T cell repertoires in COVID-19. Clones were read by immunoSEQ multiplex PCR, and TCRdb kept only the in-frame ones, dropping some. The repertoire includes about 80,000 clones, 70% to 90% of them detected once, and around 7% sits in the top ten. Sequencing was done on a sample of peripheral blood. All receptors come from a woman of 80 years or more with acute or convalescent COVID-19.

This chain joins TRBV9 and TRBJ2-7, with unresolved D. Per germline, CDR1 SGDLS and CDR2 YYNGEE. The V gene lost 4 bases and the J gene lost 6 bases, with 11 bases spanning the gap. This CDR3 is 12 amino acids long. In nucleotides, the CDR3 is TGTGCCAGCAGCTTGACGACTGGCGAGCAGTACTTC. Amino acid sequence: CASSLTTGEQYF.

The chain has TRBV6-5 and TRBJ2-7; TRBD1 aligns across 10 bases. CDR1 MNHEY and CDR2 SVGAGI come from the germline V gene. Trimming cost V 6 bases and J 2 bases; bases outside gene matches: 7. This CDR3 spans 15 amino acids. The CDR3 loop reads CASRISGTGAYEQYF. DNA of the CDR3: TGTGCCAGCAGAATTTCGGGGACAGGGGCCTACGAGCAGTACTTC.

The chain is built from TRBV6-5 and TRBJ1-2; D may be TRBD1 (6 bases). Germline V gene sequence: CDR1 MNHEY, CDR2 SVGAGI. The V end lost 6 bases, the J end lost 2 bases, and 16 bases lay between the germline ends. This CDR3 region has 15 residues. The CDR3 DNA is TGTGCCAGCAGCCCCAAGGCAGGGGTGAACTATGGCTACACCTTC. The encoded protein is CASSPKAGVNYGYTF.

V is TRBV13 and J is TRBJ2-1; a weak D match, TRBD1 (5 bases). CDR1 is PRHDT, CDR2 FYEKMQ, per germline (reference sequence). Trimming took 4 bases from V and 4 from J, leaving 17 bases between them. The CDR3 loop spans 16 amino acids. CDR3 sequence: CASSWRTGHTYNEQFF. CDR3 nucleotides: TGTGCCAGCAGCTGGCGAACTGGACATACTTACAATGAGCAGTTCTTC.

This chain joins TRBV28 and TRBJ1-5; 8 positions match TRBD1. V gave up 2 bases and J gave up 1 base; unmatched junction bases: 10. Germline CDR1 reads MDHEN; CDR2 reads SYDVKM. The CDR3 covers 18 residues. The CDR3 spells CASSLPNSGTGSNQPQHF. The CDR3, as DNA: TGTGCCAGCAGTTTACCCAATTCCGGGACAGGAAGCAATCAGCCCCAGCATTTT.

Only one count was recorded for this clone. CDR3 sequence (DNA): TGTGCCAGCAGCGTAGTAGGGACTGCCTACAATGAGCAGTTCTTC. This encodes CASSVVGTAYNEQFF. This rearrangement joins TRBV9 to TRBJ2-1, with D maybe TRBD2 (6 bases). V was shortened by 0 bases and J by 2 bases, with 9 bases between the two germline ends. Germline V CDR1 and CDR2: SGDLS, YYNGEE. This CDR3 is built from 15 residues.

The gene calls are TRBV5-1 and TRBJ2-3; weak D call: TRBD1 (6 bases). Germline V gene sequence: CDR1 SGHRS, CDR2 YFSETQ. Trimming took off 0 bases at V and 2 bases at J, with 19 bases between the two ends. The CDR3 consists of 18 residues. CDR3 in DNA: TGCGCCAGCAGCTTGGCCCCGGCAACAGGGAAGAACACAGATACGCAGTATTTT. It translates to CASSLAPATGKNTDTQYF.

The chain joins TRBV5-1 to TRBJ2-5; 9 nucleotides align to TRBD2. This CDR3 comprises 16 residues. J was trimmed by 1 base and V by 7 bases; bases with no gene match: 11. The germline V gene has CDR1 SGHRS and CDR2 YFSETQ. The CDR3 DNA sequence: TGCGCCAGCCGGGTAGTGAGCGGGGGGATCCAAGAGACCCAGTACTTC. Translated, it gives CASRVVSGGIQETQYF. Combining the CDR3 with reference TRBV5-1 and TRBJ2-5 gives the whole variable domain KAGVTQTPRYLIKTRGQQVTLSCSPISGHRSVSWYQQTPGQGLQFLFEYFSETQRNKGNFPGRFSGRQFSNSRSEMNVSTLELGDSALYLCASRVVSGGIQETQYFGPGTRLLVL.

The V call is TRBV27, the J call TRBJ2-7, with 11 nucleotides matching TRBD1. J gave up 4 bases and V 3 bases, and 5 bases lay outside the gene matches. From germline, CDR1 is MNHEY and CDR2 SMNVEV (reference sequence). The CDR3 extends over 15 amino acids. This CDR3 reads CASSLRTGGGYEQYF. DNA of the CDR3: TGTGCCAGCAGTTTGAGGACAGGGGGCGGGTACGAGCAGTACTTC.

Written as DNA, the CDR3 is TGTGCCTGGAGTGTATCGGGCTCGCGGGGTGGCTACACCTTC. Translating it yields CAWSVSGSRGGYTF. This sequence joins TRBV30 and TRBJ1-2; D call uncertain. The CDR3 loop spans 14 amino acids. Germline CDR1 reads GTSNPN; CDR2 reads SVGIG (reference sequence). V lost 0 bases and J lost 7, with 15 bases in between.

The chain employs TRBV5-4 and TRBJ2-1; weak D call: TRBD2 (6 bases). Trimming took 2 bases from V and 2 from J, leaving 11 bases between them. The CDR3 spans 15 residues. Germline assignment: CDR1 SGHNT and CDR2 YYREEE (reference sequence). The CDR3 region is CASSFVAGPYNEQFF. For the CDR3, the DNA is TGTGCCAGCAGCTTTGTGGCGGGACCCTACAATGAGCAGTTCTTC.

In DNA form, the CDR3 reads TGTGCCAGCTCACCGGAGACAGGGGCCTCCTACGAGCAGTACTTC. Its translation: CASSPETGASYEQYF. The V and J genes are TRBV18 and TRBJ2-7; 8 positions agree with TRBD1. V dropped 3 bases and J dropped 0; count of bases not matched to a gene: 4. This CDR3 is built from 15 residues. Germline V gives CDR1 KGHSH, CDR2 LQKENI.

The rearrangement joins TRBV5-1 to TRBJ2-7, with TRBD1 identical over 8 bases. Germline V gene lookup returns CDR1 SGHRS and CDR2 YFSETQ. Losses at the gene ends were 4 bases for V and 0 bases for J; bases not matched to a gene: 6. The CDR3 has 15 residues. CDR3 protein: CASSEGQAISYEQYF. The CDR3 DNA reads TGCGCCAGCAGCGAGGGACAGGCAATCTCCTACGAGCAGTACTTC.

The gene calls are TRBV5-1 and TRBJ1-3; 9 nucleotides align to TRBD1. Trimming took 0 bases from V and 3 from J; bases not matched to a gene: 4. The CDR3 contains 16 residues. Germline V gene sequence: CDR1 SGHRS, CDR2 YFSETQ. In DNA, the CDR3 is TGCGCCAGCAGCTTGGCCGGGACAGGGTTTGGAAACACCATATATTTT. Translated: CASSLAGTGFGNTIYF.

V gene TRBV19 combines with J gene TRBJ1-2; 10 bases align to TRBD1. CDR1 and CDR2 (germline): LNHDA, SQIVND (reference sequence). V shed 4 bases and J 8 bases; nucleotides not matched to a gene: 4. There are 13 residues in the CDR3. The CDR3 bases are TGTGCCAGTAGTACCCGGGACAGGGGCGGCTACACCTTC. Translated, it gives CASSTRDRGGYTF.

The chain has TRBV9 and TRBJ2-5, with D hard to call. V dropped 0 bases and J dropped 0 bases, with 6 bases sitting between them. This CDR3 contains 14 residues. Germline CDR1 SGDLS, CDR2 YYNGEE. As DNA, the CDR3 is TGTGCCAGCAGCGTAGGTTCGGACCAAGAGACCCAGTACTTC. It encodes CASSVGSDQETQYF.

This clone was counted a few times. CDR3 residues: CASSPGGTSGSGDEQFF. DNA of the CDR3: TGCGCCAGCAGCCCGGGGGGGACTAGCGGGAGCGGGGATGAGCAGTTCTTC. V gene TRBV5-1 combines with J gene TRBJ2-1, with 14 bases that match TRBD2. The V gene end was trimmed by 4 bases and the J gene end by 8 bases; junction bases not matched to a gene: 11. The CDR3 is made up of 17 amino acids. CDR1 SGHRS and CDR2 YFSETQ come from the germline V gene.

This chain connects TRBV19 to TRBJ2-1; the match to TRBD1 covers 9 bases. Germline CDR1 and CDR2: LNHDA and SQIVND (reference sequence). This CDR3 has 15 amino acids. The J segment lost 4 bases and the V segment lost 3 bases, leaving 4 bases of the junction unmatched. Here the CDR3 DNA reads TGTGCCAGTAGTATGACAGGGGGAAATTACAATGAGCAGTTCTTC. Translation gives CASSMTGGNYNEQFF.

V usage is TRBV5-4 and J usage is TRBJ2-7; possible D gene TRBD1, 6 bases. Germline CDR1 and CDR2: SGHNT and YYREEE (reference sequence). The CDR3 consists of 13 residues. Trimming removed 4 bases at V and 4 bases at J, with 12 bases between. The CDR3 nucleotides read TGTGCCAGCAGCGCGCAAGACAGGTACGAGCAGTACTTC. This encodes CASSAQDRYEQYF.

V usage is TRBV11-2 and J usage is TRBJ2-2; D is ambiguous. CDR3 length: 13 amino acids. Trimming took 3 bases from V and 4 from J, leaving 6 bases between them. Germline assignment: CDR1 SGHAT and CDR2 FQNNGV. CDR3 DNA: TGTGCCAGCAGCTTTCAGGCCACCGGGGAGCTGTTTTTT. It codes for CASSFQATGELFF.

CDR3: CASSLGQGAEAFF. Written as DNA, the CDR3 is TGTGCCAGCAGCTTAGGACAGGGGGCTGAAGCTTTCTTT. The V gene is TRBV7-2, the J gene TRBJ1-1, with 9 bases matching TRBD1. V lost 1 base, J lost 6 bases, and 0 bases stayed unmatched. The germline V gene has CDR1 SGHTA and CDR2 FQGNSA. This CDR3 has 13 amino acids.